One and the same sample provided the 17 T cell receptor beta chains below, sequenced in a study of siplizumab effects on memory and regulatory T cells (dated by TCRdb to between 2019 and 2020). The library was produced with the immunoSEQ multiplex PCR assay. Drawn from immuneACCESS, this table holds only the in-frame rearrangements with V and J called that TCRdb kept. Clones are partly lost; checked studies trace under half to an unresolved V gene and leave the rest unexplained. The sample profile shows 65,000 to 70,000 clones; 80% to 90% of them were found once. Under 2% of the sample belongs to the ten largest clones. Sequencing was performed on Tregs sorted from blood. These receptors all come from a human donor in good health.

Only one count was recorded for this clone. The V call is TRBV7-9, the J call TRBJ2-6, with a possible D match to TRBD1 (5 bases). Trimming stripped 5 bases from V and 19 bases from J, with 18 bases between. Germline CDR1 is SEHNR and CDR2 is FQNEAQ (reference sequence). This CDR3 comprises 12 residues. The CDR3 coding sequence is TGTGCCAGCAGCGCCCGACAGAGTTCTTCAACTTTC. As protein: CASSARQSSSTF.

The chain has TRBV7-6 and TRBJ2-7, with 10 positions matching TRBD2. CDR3 length: 14 residues. In germline, CDR1 is SGHVS, CDR2 FNYEAQ. J was trimmed by 5 bases and V by 5 bases; bases with no gene match: 6. The CDR3 protein is CASSRGLAAHEQYF. The CDR3 DNA follows: TGTGCCAGCAGCCGTGGACTAGCGGCACACGAGCAGTACTTC.

The V call is TRBV9, the J call TRBJ1-6, with a possible D match to TRBD1 (6 bases). The CDR3 contains 12 residues. V gave up 4 bases and J gave up 9 bases, with 8 bases separating them. Germline lookup yields CDR1 SGDLS and CDR2 YYNGEE. CDR3 region: CASSSQGSPLHF. The CDR3 DNA follows: TGTGCCAGCAGCTCACAGGGTTCACCCCTCCACTTT.

This sequence joins TRBV25-1 and TRBJ1-1, with unresolved D. The CDR3 runs to 14 residues. V dropped 1 base and J dropped 8 bases, with 14 bases sitting between them. In germline, CDR1 is MGHDK, CDR2 SYGVNS. The CDR3 DNA follows: TGTGCCAGCAGTGAATTGTGGGGAGCGGGGGAAGCTTTCTTT. Amino acids: CASSELWGAGEAFF.

The chain combines TRBV7-9 with TRBJ2-5, with D maybe TRBD2 (6 bases). This CDR3 contains 14 residues. V lost 1 base and J lost 5, with 11 bases in between. Germline CDR1 and CDR2: SEHNR and FQNEAQ (reference sequence). In DNA form, the CDR3 reads TGTGCCAGCAGCTTAGGAGACAGCGGGGAGACCCAGTACTTC. It yields the protein CASSLGDSGETQYF.

V is TRBV7-2 and J is TRBJ2-1; 13 bases match TRBD2. Germline CDR1 and CDR2: SGHTA and FQGNSA. V shed 9 bases, J shed 8 bases, and the junction held 4 bases outside the gene matches. The CDR3 length is 13 residues. For the CDR3, the DNA is TGTGCCAGTGGACTAGCGGGAGAAGATGAGCAGTTCTTC. Translated, it gives CASGLAGEDEQFF.

V and J are TRBV2 and TRBJ2-1, with D possibly TRBD2 on 6 matching bases. This CDR3 contains 13 residues. V was shortened by 6 bases and J by 6 bases, with 12 bases between the two germline ends. Germline CDR1 and CDR2: SNHLY and FYNNEI. CDR3 region: CASRRDLPNEQFF. The CDR3 DNA is TGTGCCAGCAGGCGGGACCTCCCCAATGAGCAGTTCTTC.

The chain couples TRBV5-6 to TRBJ2-7; D remains unclear. This CDR3 contains 14 residues. Deletions cut 1 base from V and 0 bases from J, with 8 bases between. Germline CDR1 reads SGHDT; CDR2 reads YYEEEE. CDR3 sequence reads: CASSLWAASYEQYF. The CDR3 nucleotides are TGTGCCAGCAGCTTGTGGGCGGCCTCCTACGAGCAGTACTTC.

J is TRBJ1-1 and V is TRBV19, with 7 bases aligning to TRBD1. This CDR3 region has 14 residues. V dropped 6 bases and J dropped 1; count of bases not matched to a gene: 5. From germline, CDR1 is LNHDA and CDR2 SQIVND (reference sequence). DNA for the CDR3: TGTGCCAGTAGCACAGGGGCGGGGAACACTGAAGCTTTCTTT. Amino acids: CASSTGAGNTEAFF.

This chain uses TRBV18 with TRBJ2-3, with no clear D. Trimming shortened V by 1 base and J by 1 base, and 9 bases separated the two germline ends. The CDR3 spans 15 residues. Germline V CDR1 and CDR2: KGHSH, LQKENI. CDR3 DNA: TGTGCCAGCTCACCACAGGGCTCGGGCACAGATACGCAGTATTTT. Its translation: CASSPQGSGTDTQYF.

This clone came up many times. The V call is TRBV4-1, the J call TRBJ2-3, with 13 bases aligning to TRBD2. Germline assignment: CDR1 MGHRA and CDR2 YSYEKL. Trimming removed 3 bases from V and 1 base from J; junction bases left unmatched: 10. This CDR3 has 19 amino acids. The CDR3 DNA sequence: TGCGCCAGCAGCCACCGGGAGACTAGCGGGAGGAGGGGCACAGATACGCAGTATTTT. It yields the protein CASSHRETSGRRGTDTQYF.

The chain uses TRBV28 and TRBJ2-2, with a weak D call TRBD1 (5 bases). CDR1 is MDHEN and CDR2 is SYDVKM in the germline V gene. Between the trimmed V and J ends, which lost 2 bases and 7 bases, there was a span of 11 bases. This CDR3 has 14 amino acids. The CDR3 DNA sequence: TGTGCCAGCAGTTTAGCAGGGAAAGGCGGGGAGCTGTTTTTT. This gives the protein CASSLAGKGGELFF.

The chain couples TRBV7-9 to TRBJ2-1; 7 nucleotides agree with TRBD2. This CDR3 comprises 15 residues. Per the germline V gene, CDR1 is SEHNR and CDR2 is FQNEAQ (reference sequence). Unmatched junction bases numbered 8, after V lost 5 bases and J lost 4 bases. CDR3: CASSPKRGLYNEQFF. Written as DNA, the CDR3 is TGTGCCAGCAGCCCCAAGCGGGGCCTTTACAATGAGCAGTTCTTC.

The genes are TRBV5-1 and TRBJ2-1, with 7 bases that match TRBD1. The CDR3 spans 14 residues. CDR1 is SGHRS and CDR2 is YFSETQ in the germline V gene. V lost 2 bases to trimming and J lost 7 bases; unmatched junction nucleotides: 6. CDR3: CASSLPGGDNEQFF. CDR3 bases: TGCGCCAGCAGCTTACCAGGGGGAGATAATGAGCAGTTCTTC.

The chain couples TRBV11-3 to TRBJ2-7; the match to TRBD2 covers 9 bases. The CDR3 length is 16 residues. The germline CDR1 and CDR2 sequences are SGHNT and YENEEA. Trimming took 5 bases from V and 1 from J; bases not matched to a gene: 9. As DNA, the CDR3 is TGTGCCAGCAGCCTGGATAGCGGGAGAGGATCCTACGAGCAGTACTTC. Translated, it gives CASSLDSGRGSYEQYF.

This clone appeared many times. This chain uses TRBV14 with TRBJ2-7; the D is unclear. CDR3 size: 13 residues. The V and J ends lost 0 bases and 0 bases respectively, with 3 bases between them. The germline V gene has CDR1 SGHDN and CDR2 FVKESK. Written as DNA, the CDR3 is TGTGCCAGCAGCCAAGACTTCTCCTACGAGCAGTACTTC. Translation: CASSQDFSYEQYF. The whole variable domain, filled in from reference TRBV14 and TRBJ2-7, reads EAGVTQFPSHSVIEKGQTVTLRCDPISGHDNLYWYRRVMGKEIKFLLHFVKESKQDESGMPNNRFLAERTGGTYSTLKVQPAELEDSGVYFCASSQDFSYEQYFGPGTRLTVT.

The J gene is TRBJ1-5, the V gene TRBV9; 7 bases are a match to TRBD1. V lost 0 bases to trimming and J lost 2 bases; unmatched junction nucleotides: 5. This CDR3 is built from 16 residues. CDR1 is SGDLS, CDR2 YYNGEE, per germline. In DNA, the CDR3 is TGTGCCAGCAGCGTAGGTCCCGGGACAGGCAATCAGCCCCAGCATTTT. Translation gives CASSVGPGTGNQPQHF.